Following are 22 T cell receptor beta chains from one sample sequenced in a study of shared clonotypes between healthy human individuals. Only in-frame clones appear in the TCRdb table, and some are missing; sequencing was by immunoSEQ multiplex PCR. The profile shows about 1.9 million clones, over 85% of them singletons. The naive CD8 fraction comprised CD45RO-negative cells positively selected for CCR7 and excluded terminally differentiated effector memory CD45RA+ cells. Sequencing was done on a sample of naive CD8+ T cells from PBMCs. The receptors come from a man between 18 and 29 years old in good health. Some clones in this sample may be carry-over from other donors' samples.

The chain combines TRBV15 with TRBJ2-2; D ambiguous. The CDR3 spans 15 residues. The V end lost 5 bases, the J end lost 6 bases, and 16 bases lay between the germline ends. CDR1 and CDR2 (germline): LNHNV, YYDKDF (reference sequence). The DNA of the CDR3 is TGTGCCACCAGCTCAGTTCTGGCTACGGCCGGGGAGCTGTTTTTT. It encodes CATSSVLATAGELFF.

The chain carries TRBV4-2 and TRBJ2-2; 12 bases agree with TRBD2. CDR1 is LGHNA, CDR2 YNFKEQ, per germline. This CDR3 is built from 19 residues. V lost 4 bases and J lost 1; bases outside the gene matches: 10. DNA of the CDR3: TGTGCCAGCAGCCCTCGACTAGCGGGAGCCCCAAGGAACACCGGGGAGCTGTTTTTT. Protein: CASSPRLAGAPRNTGELFF.

In DNA form, the CDR3 reads TGCGCCAGCAGCTTTTTGGCTAGCGGCCCTTACGAGCAGTACTTC. Translation gives CASSFLASGPYEQYF. The chain carries TRBV5-1 and TRBJ2-7; 7 bases match TRBD2. This CDR3 spans 15 amino acids. J gave up 4 bases and V 2 bases, and 9 bases lay outside the gene matches. Germline lookup yields CDR1 SGHRS and CDR2 YFSETQ.

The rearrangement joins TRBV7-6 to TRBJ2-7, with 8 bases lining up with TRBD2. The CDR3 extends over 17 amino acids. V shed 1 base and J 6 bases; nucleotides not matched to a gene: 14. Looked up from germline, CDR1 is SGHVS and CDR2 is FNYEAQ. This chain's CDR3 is CASSLVSTGRANREQYF. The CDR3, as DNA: TGTGCCAGCAGCTTAGTTTCCACCGGGAGGGCCAATCGCGAGCAGTACTTC.

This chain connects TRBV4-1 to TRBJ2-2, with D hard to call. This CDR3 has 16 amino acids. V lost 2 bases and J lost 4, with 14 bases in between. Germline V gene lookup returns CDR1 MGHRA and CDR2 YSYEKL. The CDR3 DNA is TGCGCCAGCAGCCAACCCGGCCTTCAAGGCACCGGGGAGCTGTTTTTT. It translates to CASSQPGLQGTGELFF.

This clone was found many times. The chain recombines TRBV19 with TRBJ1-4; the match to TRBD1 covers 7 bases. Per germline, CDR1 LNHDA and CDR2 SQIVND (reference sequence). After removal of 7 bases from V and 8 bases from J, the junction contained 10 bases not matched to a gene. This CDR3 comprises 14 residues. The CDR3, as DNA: TGTGCCAGTACCGGGCCCAACAGGGGCGAAAAACTGTTTTTT. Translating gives CASTGPNRGEKLFF.

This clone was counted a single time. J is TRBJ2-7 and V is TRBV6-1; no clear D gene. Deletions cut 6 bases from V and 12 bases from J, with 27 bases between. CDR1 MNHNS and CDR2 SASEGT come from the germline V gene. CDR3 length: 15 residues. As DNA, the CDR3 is TGTGCCAGCAGGGAACTCGACCATTCTTGGGCCCAAGGGTACTTC. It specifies CASRELDHSWAQGYF.

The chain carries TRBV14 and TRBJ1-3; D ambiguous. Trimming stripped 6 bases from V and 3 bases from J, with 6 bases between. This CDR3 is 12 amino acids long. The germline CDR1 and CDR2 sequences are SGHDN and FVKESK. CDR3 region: CASSTGGNTIYF. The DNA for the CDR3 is TGTGCCAGCAGTACCGGTGGAAACACCATATATTTT.

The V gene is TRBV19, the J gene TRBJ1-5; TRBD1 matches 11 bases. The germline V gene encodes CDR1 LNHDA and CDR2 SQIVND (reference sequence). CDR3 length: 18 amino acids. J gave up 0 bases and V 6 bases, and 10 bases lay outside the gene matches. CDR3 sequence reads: CASRPGTGGSYSNQPQHF. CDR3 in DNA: TGTGCCAGTAGACCCGGGACAGGGGGGTCCTATAGCAATCAGCCCCAGCATTTT.

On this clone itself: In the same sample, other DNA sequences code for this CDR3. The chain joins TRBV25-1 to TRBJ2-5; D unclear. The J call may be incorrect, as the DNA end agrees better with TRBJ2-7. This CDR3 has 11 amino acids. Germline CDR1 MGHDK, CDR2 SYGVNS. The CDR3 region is CASSEGYEQYF. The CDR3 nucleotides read TGTGCCAGCAGTGAAGGCTACGAGCAGTACTTC.

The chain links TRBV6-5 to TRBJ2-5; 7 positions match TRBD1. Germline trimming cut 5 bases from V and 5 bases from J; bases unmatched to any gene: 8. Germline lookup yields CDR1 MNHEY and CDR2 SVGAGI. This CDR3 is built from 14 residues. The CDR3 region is CASSQQTGYETQYF. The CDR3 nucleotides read TGTGCCAGCAGTCAACAGACAGGGTATGAGACCCAGTACTTC.

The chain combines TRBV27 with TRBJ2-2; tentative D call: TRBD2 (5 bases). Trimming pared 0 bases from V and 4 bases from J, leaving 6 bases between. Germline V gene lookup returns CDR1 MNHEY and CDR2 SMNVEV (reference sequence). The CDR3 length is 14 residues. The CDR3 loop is CASSLSDSTGELFF. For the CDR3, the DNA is TGTGCCAGCAGTTTATCGGACTCCACCGGGGAGCTGTTTTTT.

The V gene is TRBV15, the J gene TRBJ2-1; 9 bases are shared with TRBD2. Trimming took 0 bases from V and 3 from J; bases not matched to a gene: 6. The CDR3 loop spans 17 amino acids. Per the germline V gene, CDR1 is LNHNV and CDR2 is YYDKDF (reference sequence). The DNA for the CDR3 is TGTGCCACCAGCAGAGATCTGACTAGCGGAAGCTACAATGAGCAGTTCTTC. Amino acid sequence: CATSRDLTSGSYNEQFF.

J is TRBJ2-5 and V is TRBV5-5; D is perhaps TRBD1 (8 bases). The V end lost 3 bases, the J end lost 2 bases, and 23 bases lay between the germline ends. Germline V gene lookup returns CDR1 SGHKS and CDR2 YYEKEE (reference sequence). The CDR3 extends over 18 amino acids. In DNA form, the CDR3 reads TGTGCCAGCAGCTCCCGGGAGGACCCAGGGGGCCCACAAGAGACCCAGTACTTC. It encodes CASSSREDPGGPQETQYF.

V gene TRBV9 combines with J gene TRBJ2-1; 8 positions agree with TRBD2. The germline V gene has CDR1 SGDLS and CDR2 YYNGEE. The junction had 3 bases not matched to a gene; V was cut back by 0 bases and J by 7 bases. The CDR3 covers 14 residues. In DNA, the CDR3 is TGTGCCAGCAGCGTAGCGGGAGGGAAAAATGAGCAGTTCTTC. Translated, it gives CASSVAGGKNEQFF. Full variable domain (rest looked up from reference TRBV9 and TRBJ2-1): DSGVTQTPKHLITATGQRVTLRCSPRSGDLSVYWYQQSLDQGLQFLIQYYNGEERAKGNILERFSAQQFPDLHSELNLSSLELGDSALYFCASSVAGGKNEQFFGPGTRLTVL.

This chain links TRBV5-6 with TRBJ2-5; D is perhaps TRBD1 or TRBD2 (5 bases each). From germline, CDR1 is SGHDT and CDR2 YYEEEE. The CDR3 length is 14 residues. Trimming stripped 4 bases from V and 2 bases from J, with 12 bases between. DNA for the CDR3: TGTGCCAGCAGCCTATGGGACGGTCAAGAGACCCAGTACTTC. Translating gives CASSLWDGQETQYF.

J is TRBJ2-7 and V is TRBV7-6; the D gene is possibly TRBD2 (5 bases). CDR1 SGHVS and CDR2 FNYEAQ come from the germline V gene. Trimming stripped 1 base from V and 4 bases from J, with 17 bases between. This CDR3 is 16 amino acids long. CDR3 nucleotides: TGTGCCAGCAGCTTAGTTGGAGGCCCCCCGGGGTACGAGCAGTACTTC. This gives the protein CASSLVGGPPGYEQYF. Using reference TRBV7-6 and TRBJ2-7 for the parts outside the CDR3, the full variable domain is GAGVSQSPRYKVTKRGQDVALRCDPISGHVSLYWYRQALGQGPEFLTYFNYEAQQDKSGLPNDRFSAERPEGSISTLTIQRTEQRDSAMYRCASSLVGGPPGYEQYFGPGTRLTVT.

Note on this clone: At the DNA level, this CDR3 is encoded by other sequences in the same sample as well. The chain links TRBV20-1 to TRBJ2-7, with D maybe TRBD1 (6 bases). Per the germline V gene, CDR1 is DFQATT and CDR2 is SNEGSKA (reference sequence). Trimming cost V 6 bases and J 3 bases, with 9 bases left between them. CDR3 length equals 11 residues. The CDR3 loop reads CSAKDSYEQYF. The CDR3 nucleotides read TGCAGTGCCAAGGACAGCTACGAGCAGTACTTC.

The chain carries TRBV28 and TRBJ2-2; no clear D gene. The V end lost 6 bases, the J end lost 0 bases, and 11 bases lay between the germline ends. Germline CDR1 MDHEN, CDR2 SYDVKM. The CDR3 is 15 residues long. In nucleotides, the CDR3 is TGTGCCAGCAGAGGTAGGTCCCCGAACACCGGGGAGCTGTTTTTT. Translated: CASRGRSPNTGELFF.

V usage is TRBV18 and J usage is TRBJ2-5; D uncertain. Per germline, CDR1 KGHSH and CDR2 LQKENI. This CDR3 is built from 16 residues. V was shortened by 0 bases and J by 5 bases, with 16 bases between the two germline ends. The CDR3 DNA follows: TGTGCCAGCTCACCACCTCTTACTGGGCTCGTCGAGACCCAGTACTTC. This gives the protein CASSPPLTGLVETQYF.

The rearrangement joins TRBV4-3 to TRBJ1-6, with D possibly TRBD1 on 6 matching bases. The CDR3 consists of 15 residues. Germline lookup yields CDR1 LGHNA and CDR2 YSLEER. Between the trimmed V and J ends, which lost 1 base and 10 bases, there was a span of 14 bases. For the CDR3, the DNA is TGCGCCAGCAGCCAAGCAACAGGGATTAACTCACCCCTCCACTTT. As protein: CASSQATGINSPLHF.

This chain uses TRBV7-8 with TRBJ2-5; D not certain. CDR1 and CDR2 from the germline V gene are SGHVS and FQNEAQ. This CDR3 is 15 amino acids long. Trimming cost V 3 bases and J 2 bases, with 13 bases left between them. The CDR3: CASSFRAPIQETQYF. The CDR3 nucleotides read TGTGCCAGCAGCTTCCGGGCCCCCATTCAAGAGACCCAGTACTTC.